Each of the 24 T cell receptor beta chains below was sequenced from the same sample in a study of sequential checkpoint blockade in melanoma. Here immunoSEQ multiplex PCR was the method, and the copy in TCRdb shows in-frame clones only, minus some. The table records under 25,000 clones, under 85% of them present only once. Stated treatment: randomized to nivolumab then ipilimumab (arm A) or the reverse (arm B). The sample consisted of CD8+ T cells sorted from blood (inferred from file names), taken from a patient given nivolumab and ipilimumab in sequence. These receptor sequences come from a human donor with melanoma.

V and J are TRBV4-1 and TRBJ1-1; D possibly corresponds to TRBD1 (5 bases). CDR3 length: 14 residues. Germline lookup yields CDR1 MGHRA and CDR2 YSYEKL. Trimming left V 0 bases short and J 1 base short, with 6 bases between. The CDR3: CASSQDRANTEAFF. In DNA form, the CDR3 reads TGCGCCAGCAGCCAAGACAGGGCGAACACTGAAGCTTTCTTT.

The gene calls are TRBV27 and TRBJ1-5, with TRBD1 matching over 9 bases. Germline CDR1 is MNHEY and CDR2 is SMNVEV (reference sequence). The CDR3 sequence is 18 residues long. With 6 bases clipped from V and 0 bases from J, the junction kept 12 bases outside the gene matches. CDR3 sequence reads: CASSSSGTGPFSNQPQHF. DNA for the CDR3: TGTGCCAGCAGCTCATCCGGGACAGGGCCTTTTAGCAATCAGCCCCAGCATTTT.

The CDR3 DNA is TGTGCCAGCACGGACGAAGGGGCCTCCCTTAACTATGGCTACACCTTC. Protein sequence: CASTDEGASLNYGYTF. J is TRBJ1-2 and V is TRBV28, with D tentatively TRBD1 (5 bases). V lost 7 bases and J lost 1, with 19 bases in between. Germline loops: CDR1 MDHEN, CDR2 SYDVKM. The CDR3 has 16 amino acids.

This clone was observed a single time. The chain uses TRBV28 and TRBJ2-2; D is undetermined. CDR3 length: 11 amino acids. Trimming shortened V by 5 bases and J by 4 bases, and 2 bases separated the two germline ends. Per germline, CDR1 MDHEN and CDR2 SYDVKM. The CDR3 protein is CASSRTGELFF. CDR3 nucleotides: TGTGCCAGCAGTCGCACCGGGGAGCTGTTTTTT.

V gene TRBV29-1 combines with J gene TRBJ1-1; D gene ambiguous. Looked up from germline, CDR1 is SQVTM and CDR2 is ANQGSEA. V was shortened by 4 bases and J by 3 bases, with 6 bases between the two germline ends. The length of the CDR3 is 11 residues. CDR3 region: CSVGGHTEAFF. CDR3 DNA: TGCAGCGTTGGTGGGCACACTGAAGCTTTCTTT.

The rearrangement links TRBV4-2 to TRBJ2-7, with TRBD2 matching over 8 bases. This CDR3 spans 15 amino acids. V was clipped by 3 bases and J by 5 bases; unmatched bases: 9. Germline V gene sequence: CDR1 LGHNA, CDR2 YNFKEQ. The CDR3 nucleotides read TGTGCCAGCAGCCACCAACCGGGACTAGTAAACGAGCAGTACTTC. Its protein product is CASSHQPGLVNEQYF.

V usage is TRBV27 and J usage is TRBJ1-4; TRBD1 matches at 7 bases. Trimming at V came to 2 bases and at J to 4 bases, leaving 1 base not matched to a gene. The germline CDR1 and CDR2 sequences are MNHEY and SMNVEV (reference sequence). The CDR3 covers 14 residues. DNA for the CDR3: TGTGCCAGCAGTTTACGGGACAGTAATGAAAAACTGTTTTTT. Translating it yields CASSLRDSNEKLFF. Full variable domain (remainder filled in from reference TRBV27 and TRBJ1-4): EAQVTQNPRYLITVTGKKLTVTCSQNMNHEYMSWYRQDPGLGLRQIYYSMNVEVTDKGDVPEGYKVSRKEKRNFPLILESPSPNQTSLYFCASSLRDSNEKLFFGSGTQLSVL.

V is TRBV27 and J is TRBJ1-1; D unclear. The CDR3 has 15 residues. The germline V gene has CDR1 MNHEY and CDR2 SMNVEV (reference sequence). Trimming took 5 bases from V and 0 from J, leaving 13 bases between them. The DNA for the CDR3 is TGTGCCAGCAGTCCGTTGACGGGATTGAACACTGAAGCTTTCTTT. Protein product: CASSPLTGLNTEAFF.

This clone was found a few times. This chain uses TRBV19 with TRBJ1-4; maybe TRBD1 (5 bases). The germline V and J ends were trimmed by 0 bases and 6 bases, with 14 bases remaining between them. Germline V gene sequence: CDR1 LNHDA, CDR2 SQIVND (reference sequence). This CDR3 region has 16 residues. The CDR3 reads CASSIDGRGRDEKLFF. The CDR3 DNA follows: TGTGCCAGTAGTATAGATGGGAGGGGTCGGGATGAAAAACTGTTTTTT.

This clone was observed a few times. The same CDR3 arises from other DNA sequences in this sample as well. The V gene is TRBV7-9, the J gene TRBJ1-2; no clear D gene. This CDR3 region has 14 residues. V was shortened by 5 bases and J by 0 bases, with 10 bases between the two germline ends. The germline V gene encodes CDR1 SEHNR and CDR2 FQNEAQ (reference sequence). The CDR3 DNA reads as TGTGCCAGCAGCCTCGGAGATCCTAACTATGGCTACACCTTC. Translated, it gives CASSLGDPNYGYTF.

The chain is built from TRBV15 and TRBJ2-7, with 8 nucleotides matching TRBD1. V lost 4 bases, J lost 2 bases, and 4 bases stayed unmatched. There are 14 residues in the CDR3. The germline V gene has CDR1 LNHNV and CDR2 YYDKDF (reference sequence). The CDR3 DNA sequence: TGTGCCACCAGCACCGGGACAGGAGCCTACGAGCAGTACTTC. As protein: CATSTGTGAYEQYF. The variable domain in full, completed from reference TRBV15 and TRBJ2-7, reads DAMVIQNPRYQVTQFGKPVTLSCSQTLNHNVMYWYQQKSSQAPKLLFHYYDKDFNNEADTPDNFQSRRPNTSFCFLDIRSPGLGDTAMYLCATSTGTGAYEQYFGPGTRLTVT.

This clone is a singleton in its sample. This chain joins TRBV27 and TRBJ1-4, with 7 bases fitting TRBD1. V was clipped by 2 bases and J by 5 bases; unmatched bases: 2. The length of the CDR3 is 14 residues. Germline V gives CDR1 MNHEY, CDR2 SMNVEV (reference sequence). The CDR3 sequence: CASSLGTDNEKLFF. Here the CDR3 DNA reads TGTGCCAGCAGTTTAGGGACAGACAATGAAAAACTGTTTTTT.

The chain recombines TRBV13 with TRBJ2-7; 7 positions match TRBD2. The germline CDR1 and CDR2 sequences are PRHDT and FYEKMQ (reference sequence). The J segment lost 5 bases and the V segment lost 4 bases, leaving 14 bases of the junction unmatched. The CDR3 sequence is 16 residues long. CDR3 sequence reads: CASSWGGRQGSDEQYF. DNA of the CDR3: TGTGCCAGCAGCTGGGGGGGGAGGCAGGGCTCTGACGAGCAGTACTTC.

There are a few counts of this clone. This rearrangement joins TRBV19 to TRBJ2-7; 8 nucleotides match TRBD2. Germline CDR1 LNHDA, CDR2 SQIVND (reference sequence). The V segment lost 5 bases and the J segment 4 bases; nucleotides outside the gene matches: 7. CDR3 length equals 14 residues. The DNA of the CDR3 is TGTGCCAGTAGTTGGGCGGGGGGAGAATACGAGCAGTACTTC. This sequence encodes CASSWAGGEYEQYF.

The CDR3 DNA reads TGCGCCAGCAGCTTGACGGTGCCGTCTGGAAACACCATATATTTT. Translating gives CASSLTVPSGNTIYF. The V call is TRBV5-1, the J call TRBJ1-3; D remains unclear. CDR1 is SGHRS, CDR2 YFSETQ, per germline. This CDR3 region has 15 residues. V was trimmed by 1 base and J by 1 base, leaving 9 bases between them.

The chain employs TRBV6-5 and TRBJ2-7, with 8 nucleotides matching TRBD1. Germline CDR1 and CDR2: MNHEY and SVGAGI. Trimming removed 0 bases from V and 7 bases from J; junction bases left unmatched: 5. There are 14 residues in the CDR3. CDR3 amino acids: CASSYSQGAREQYF. CDR3 in DNA: TGTGCCAGCAGTTACTCCCAGGGGGCGCGTGAGCAGTACTTC.

The rearrangement links TRBV7-9 to TRBJ1-1; weak D call: TRBD1 (5 bases). Germline V gene lookup returns CDR1 SEHNR and CDR2 FQNEAQ (reference sequence). The V end was cut by 3 bases, the J end by 7 bases, with 15 bases between. This CDR3 is 14 amino acids long. CDR3 sequence: CASSFMGRDGEAFF. The CDR3 DNA is TGTGCCAGCAGCTTTATGGGCAGGGATGGTGAAGCTTTCTTT.

The chain uses TRBV19 and TRBJ1-1, with D tentatively TRBD1 (5 bases). The CDR3 length is 15 residues. The germline CDR1 and CDR2 sequences are LNHDA and SQIVND (reference sequence). The V gene lost 3 bases and the J gene lost 0 bases, with 11 bases spanning the gap. The CDR3 loop reads CASSIGAGVNTEAFF. CDR3 DNA sequence: TGTGCCAGTAGTATCGGGGCGGGGGTGAACACTGAAGCTTTCTTT.

DNA for the CDR3: TGCAGCGTCATAAAAGCCCGGGACGAGCAGTACTTC. Its protein is CSVIKARDEQYF. The chain employs TRBV29-1 and TRBJ2-7; D call uncertain. V gave up 6 bases and J gave up 5 bases, with 14 bases separating them. Germline loops: CDR1 SQVTM, CDR2 ANQGSEA. CDR3 length equals 12 residues.

V gene TRBV30 combines with J gene TRBJ2-5, with a tentative D call TRBD2 (5 bases). Gene TRBJ2-7 matches the end of the DNA better, so the J call may be wrong. The V gene's germline CDR1 is GTSNPN and CDR2 SVGIG (reference sequence). There are 12 residues in the CDR3. The CDR3 sequence: CAWSVTSSEQYF. CDR3 DNA: TGTGCCTGGAGTGTAACTAGTTCCGAGCAGTACTTC.

The rearrangement joins TRBV4-1 to TRBJ1-1; possible D gene TRBD1, 5 bases. The CDR3 sequence is 14 residues long. Between the trimmed V and J ends, which lost 0 bases and 5 bases, there was a span of 10 bases. CDR1 is MGHRA and CDR2 is YSYEKL in the germline V gene. The CDR3 is CASSQDTGWTEAFF. DNA of the CDR3: TGCGCCAGCAGCCAAGATACAGGTTGGACTGAAGCTTTCTTT.

The chain couples TRBV7-6 to TRBJ1-2; TRBD1 matches at 8 bases. Per the germline V gene, CDR1 is SGHVS and CDR2 is FNYEAQ. There are 14 residues in the CDR3. V was clipped by 5 bases and J by 8 bases; unmatched bases: 10. The CDR3 DNA is TGTGCCAGCAGCGCCCAGGACAGGGTTGAAGGCTACACCTTC. It codes for CASSAQDRVEGYTF.

This sequence joins TRBV7-9 and TRBJ1-2; a weak D match, TRBD1 (6 bases). The V gene's germline CDR1 is SEHNR and CDR2 FQNEAQ (reference sequence). This CDR3 has 13 amino acids. V was pared by 5 bases and J by 4 bases, with 11 bases between. In DNA form, the CDR3 reads TGTGCCAGCAGCGAGGGAGGGGGCTATGGCTACACCTTC. This gives the protein CASSEGGGYGYTF.

V gene TRBV29-1 combines with J gene TRBJ1-2, with D hard to call. CDR1 and CDR2 from the germline V gene are SQVTM and ANQGSEA. The ends were cut back, 3 bases at V and 4 bases at J, with 12 bases in the middle. The CDR3 is 13 amino acids. The CDR3 reads CSVEYGIGYGYTF. The CDR3 DNA reads as TGCAGCGTTGAGTACGGTATCGGCTATGGCTACACCTTC.